These T cell receptor beta chains were read from a single sample in a study of blood T cell repertoires in COVID-19. Clones were sequenced by immunoSEQ multiplex PCR, and TCRdb holds only the in-frame ones, with some missing. The table lists some 190,000 clones, roughly 87% of them singletons, with roughly 7.1% in the top ten. Material for sequencing was peripheral blood. These receptors all stem from a woman between 55 and 75 years old with COVID-19, enrolled during active disease. Both conserved end residues are part of each CDR3. D genes are given only for firm matches. The size field is filled for only some rows; it gives once, few, many or a size class.

j_gene,v_gene,abundance,d_gene,CDR3nt,CDR3aa
TRBJ1-2,TRBV19,many,-,TGTGCCAGTAGTATCGGGAGTGGCTATGGCTACACCTTC,CASSIGSGYGYTF
TRBJ1-2,TRBV7-3,-,-,TGTGCCAGCAGCTCAACACCTACCTATGGCTACACCTTC,CASSSTPTYGYTF
TRBJ1-3,TRBV25-1,-,-,TGTGCCAGCGGAAATAATCGGGGTTCTGGAAACACCATATATTTT,CASGNNRGSGNTIYF
TRBJ1-5,TRBV19,-,-,TGTGCCAGTAGTACAGGGATCGGGCAGCCCCAGCATTTT,CASSTGIGQPQHF
TRBJ1-3,TRBV4-2,once,TRBD1,TGTGCCAGCAGCCAAGATATCAGGGGGCGCGGAAACACCATATATTTT,CASSQDIRGRGNTIYF
TRBJ2-7,TRBV7-9,-,TRBD1,TGTGCCAGCAGCTTAATGGGACAGGGAGCCGAGCAGTACTTC,CASSLMGQGAEQYF
TRBJ1-2,TRBV19,-,TRBD1,TGTGCCAGTAAGGGGGCCCCAAGGGGCTACACCTTC,CASKGAPRGYTF
TRBJ2-3,TRBV12-5,-,TRBD2,TGTGCTAGTGGGGGTAGCGGGGGAGCTGAGGGTACGCAGTATTTT,CASGGSGGAEGTQYF
TRBJ2-4,TRBV28,-,TRBD1,TGTGCCAGCAGTTCGCCGGGACAGGGGAAGGACATTCAGTACTTC,CASSSPGQGKDIQYF
TRBJ1-2,TRBV5-4,few,-,TGTGCCAGCAGCTTTGGGCAGGGTGCTAACTATGGCTACACCTTC,CASSFGQGANYGYTF
TRBJ1-5,TRBV5-1,few,-,TGCGCCAGCAGCTTGTTAGGCAATCAGCCCCAGCATTTT,CASSLLGNQPQHF
TRBJ2-3,TRBV9,-,-,TGTGCCAGCAGCGTAGGAGTGATGACAGATACGCAGTATTTT,CASSVGVMTDTQYF
TRBJ2-1,TRBV5-1,-,TRBD2,TGCGCCAGCAGCCGGTGGGGAGGGGACAATGAGCAGTTCTTC,CASSRWGGDNEQFF
TRBJ2-3,TRBV9,-,-,TGTGCCAGCAGCGTAAGGTCACTAAGCTCTACAGATACGCAGTATTTT,CASSVRSLSSTDTQYF
TRBJ2-4,TRBV5-8,-,TRBD1,TGTGCCAGCAGCGTGGGCGACAGGGTCACCAACATTCAGTACTTC,CASSVGDRVTNIQYF
TRBJ2-3,TRBV15,-,TRBD2,TGTGCCACCAGCCTCGGGGGCGGGGGGCAAGCAGATACGCAGTATTTT,CATSLGGGGQADTQYF
TRBJ1-3,TRBV6-1,-,-,TGTGCCAGCAGTGACCGGGAATCTGGAAACACCATATATTTT,CASSDRESGNTIYF
TRBJ2-7,TRBV9,-,TRBD1,TGTGCCAGCAGCCCCCGGGACAGTACCTACGAGCAGTACTTC,CASSPRDSTYEQYF
TRBJ2-2,TRBV4-3,-,-,TGCGCCAGCAGCCAAGATACGGGAAACACCGGGGAGCTGTTTTTT,CASSQDTGNTGELFF
TRBJ2-1,TRBV3-1/TRBV3-2,-,TRBD2,TGTGCCAGCAGCCACCTTAGCGGGAGGAGCTCCTACAATGAGCAGTTCTTC,CASSHLSGRSSYNEQFF
TRBJ1-5,TRBV7-8,-,-,TGTGCCAGCAGCTTAGGGCGGGCGGAGAATCAGCCCCAGCATTTT,CASSLGRAENQPQHF
TRBJ1-5,TRBV11-2,-,TRBD1,TGTGCCAGCAGCCGGGACAGGGTAGGTCAGCCCCAGCATTTT,CASSRDRVGQPQHF
TRBJ2-6,TRBV7-9,once,-,TGTGCCAGCAGCCACCGTGGACACAAACACTCTGGGGCCAACGTCCTGACTTTC,CASSHRGHKHSGANVLTF
TRBJ2-1,TRBV9,once,-,TGTGCCAGCAGCGTAGTCGGGTTATGGCGGGAATTCTACAATGAGCAGTTCTTC,CASSVVGLWREFYNEQFF
TRBJ1-1,TRBV6-5,-,TRBD1,TGTGCCAGCAGTTACAGGGGGCCGTATACTGAAGCTTTCTTT,CASSYRGPYTEAFF
TRBJ1-5,TRBV7-9,-,TRBD1,TGTGCCAGCAGCCCGCTTGGGACAGGGAACAATCAGCCCCAGCATTTT,CASSPLGTGNNQPQHF
TRBJ2-1,TRBV18,-,TRBD1,TGTGCCAGCTCACCCTACAGGGGTGGAGCGGACAATGAGCAGTTCTTC,CASSPYRGGADNEQFF
TRBJ2-2,TRBV28,-,-,TGTGCCAGCAGTCTGGGACTGGGTGAGAACACCGGGGAGCTGTTTTTT,CASSLGLGENTGELFF
TRBJ2-7,TRBV5-4,-,TRBD2,TGTGCCAGCAGCTGGGGGACGGGGGGATACGAGCAGTACTTC,CASSWGTGGYEQYF
TRBJ2-1,TRBV7-7,once,-,TGTGCTAGCAGCTTAGCAGGGACTTTCAATGAGCAGTTCTTC,CASSLAGTFNEQFF
TRBJ2-1,TRBV4-3,-,-,TGCGCCAGCAGCCAAGACAAGCTAAGCTCCTACAATGAGCAGTTCTTC,CASSQDKLSSYNEQFF
TRBJ2-2,TRBV6-5,-,TRBD2,TGTGCCAGCAGGCCTAGCGGGACGAACACCGGGGAGCTGTTTTTT,CASRPSGTNTGELFF
TRBJ2-1,TRBV5-6,many,-,TGTGCCAGCAGCCGGGTAAGTGAGCAGTTCTTC,CASSRVSEQFF
TRBJ1-6,TRBV6-5,-,-,TGTGCCAGCGGACAGACCTATAATTCACCCCTCCACTTT,CASGQTYNSPLHF
TRBJ2-2,TRBV29-1,-,TRBD1,TGCAGCGTTGCCCCCGGGACAGGCGGCACCGGGGAGCTGTTTTTT,CSVAPGTGGTGELFF
TRBJ1-5,TRBV7-2,once,-,TGTGCCAGCAGCTTAGCGGCGGTAGGCAATCAGCCCCAGCATTTT,CASSLAAVGNQPQHF
TRBJ1-1,TRBV6-5,-,TRBD1,TGTGCCAGCAGTTCTGACAGGGTGATCGCGGCTGAAGCTTTCTTT,CASSSDRVIAAEAFF
TRBJ2-3,TRBV3-1/TRBV3-2,-,-,TGTGCCAGCAGCGGTCCGATACGGGGGGCCGCAGATACGCAGTATTTT,CASSGPIRGAADTQYF
TRBJ1-4,TRBV4-2,-,-,TGTGCCAGCAGCCAAGATCCGTCCCGCCGGGAAAAACTGTTTTTT,CASSQDPSRREKLFF
TRBJ2-7,TRBV9,-,TRBD1,TGTGCCAGCAGCGTGCAAACCGGGACAGGGATAGGCGAGCAGTACTTC,CASSVQTGTGIGEQYF
TRBJ1-2,TRBV18,-,-,TGTGCCAGCTCACCCCTCGACAGGATGGGGGGGGGCTACACCTTC,CASSPLDRMGGGYTF
TRBJ2-1,TRBV14,-,-,TGTGCCAGCAGCCACTTTGGGGAGGAGCAGTTCTTC,CASSHFGEEQFF
TRBJ1-1,TRBV6-5,-,-,TGTGCCAGCAGGCTACTTGGGGGGTTCACTGAAGCTTTCTTT,CASRLLGGFTEAFF
TRBJ2-5,TRBV5-4,-,TRBD1,TGTGCCAGCAGCACCCCGACAGGGGGCATTGAAGAGACCCAGTACTTC,CASSTPTGGIEETQYF
TRBJ2-2,TRBV4-1,once,TRBD1,TGCGCCAGCAGCCGAGGACAGGGGGGGAACACCGGGGAGCTGTTTTTT,CASSRGQGGNTGELFF
TRBJ2-1,TRBV18,-,TRBD2,TGTGCCAGCTCCCGCTCGACCGGGGGCACTAGCGGGAGCTCCTACAATGAGCAGTTCTTC,CASSRSTGGTSGSSYNEQFF
TRBJ2-1,TRBV3-1/TRBV3-2,-,TRBD2,TGTGCCAGTATAGCGGGGGGGCGCCCTTACAATGAGCAGTTCTTC,CASIAGGRPYNEQFF
TRBJ1-4,TRBV10-3,-,TRBD1,TGTGCCACCGGGACAGGGAAGAATGAAAAACTGTTTTTT,CATGTGKNEKLFF
TRBJ1-3,TRBV7-2,once,TRBD1,TGTGCCAGCAGCCTCGACAGGGTTGGAAACACCATATATTTT,CASSLDRVGNTIYF
TRBJ2-5,TRBV6-5,-,-,TGTGCCAGCAGTTACTCGTGGGGGCGATCTCTCGAGACCCAGTACTTC,CASSYSWGRSLETQYF
TRBJ2-6,TRBV7-2,-,-,TGTGCCAGCAGCTTAAGGGGTCCTGGGGCCAACGTCCTGACTTTC,CASSLRGPGANVLTF
TRBJ2-7,TRBV29-1,-,TRBD2,TGCAGCGCGGGACTACGGGATGGAGAGCAGTACTTC,CSAGLRDGEQYF
TRBJ1-5,TRBV5-5,-,-,TGTGCCAGCAGCTTCCTAGGGGATAGCAATCAGCCCCAGCATTTT,CASSFLGDSNQPQHF